This T cell receptor (beta chain) was observed in a study of identical twins. A universal primer site was incorporated via template switching, and the cDNA contained unique molecular identifiers. TCRdb called the 5' RACE reads again in MiXCR, with one record for every CDR3 protein. The sample includes around 280,000 distinct CDR3 sequences, roughly 8.6% of them seen just once. Findings of the study overall: Cord blood beta clonotypes present at high abundance carried fewer insertions; no such pattern appeared in memory repertoires. Out-of-frame sharing of TCR alpha in monozygotic twins was underestimated by models.

V was pared by 5 bases and J by 4 bases, with 20 bases between. The CDR3 is made up of 16 amino acids. Germline V lookup: CDR1 SNHLY, CDR2 FYNNEI. On this clonotype: What it binds is unknown.

A further study also used this sample, focusing on yellow fever vaccine responses in identical twins.

The material sequenced was memory (CD45RO+) T cells sorted from blood. The source is a woman between 18 and 30 years old in good health. This chain joins TRBV2 and TRBJ2-5, with D tentatively TRBD2 (6 bases). The DNA of the CDR3 is TGTGCCAGCAGTCTTAGTGGAGGGCCCCTCGGAGAGACCCAGTACTTC. Protein product: CASSLSGGPLGETQYF.